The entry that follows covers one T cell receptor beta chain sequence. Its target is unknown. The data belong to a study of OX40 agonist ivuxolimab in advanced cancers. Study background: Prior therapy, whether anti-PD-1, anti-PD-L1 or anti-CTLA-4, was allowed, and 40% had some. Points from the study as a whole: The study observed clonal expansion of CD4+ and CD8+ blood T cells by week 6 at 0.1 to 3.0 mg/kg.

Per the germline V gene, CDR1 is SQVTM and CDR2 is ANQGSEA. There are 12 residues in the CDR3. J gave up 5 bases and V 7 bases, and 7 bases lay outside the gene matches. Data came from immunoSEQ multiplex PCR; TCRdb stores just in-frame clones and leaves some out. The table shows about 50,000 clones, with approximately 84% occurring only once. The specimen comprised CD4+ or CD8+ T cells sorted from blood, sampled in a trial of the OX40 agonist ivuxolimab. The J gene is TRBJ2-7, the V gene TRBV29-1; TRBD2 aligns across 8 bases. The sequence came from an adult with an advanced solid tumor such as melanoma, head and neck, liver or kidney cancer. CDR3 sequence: CSAGLDAHEQYF. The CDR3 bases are TGCAGCGCGGGACTAGACGCCCACGAGCAGTACTTC.